This is a list of T cell receptor beta chains from one sample in a study of chemoradiotherapy in HPV16-positive cancers. Some clones are missing from TCRdb's copy, which holds only in-frame ones; the method was immunoSEQ multiplex PCR. The data hold approximately 30,000 clones, with 85% to 90% observed a single time. The source material was blood, sampled from a patient who underwent chemoradiotherapy. The receptor set was obtained from a human donor with HPV-associated anogenital cancer. CDR3s leave out the opening cysteine and the closing phenylalanine or tryptophan. The D gene is left open where the match is weak.

j_call d_call v_call cdr3_aa
TRBJ1-2 - TRBV14 ASGLVTHGYT
TRBJ2-7 TRBD2 TRBV4-1 ASSQDPFGGRSYEQY
TRBJ2-7 TRBD1 TRBV19 ASSIGTGAYEQY
TRBJ1-4 - TRBV5-1 ASSPGILNEKLF
TRBJ1-1 - TRBV18 ASSPEERKAF
TRBJ1-6 - TRBV19 ASSIDEGHRSPLH
TRBJ1-3 - TRBV5-6 ASSLGPSGNTIY
TRBJ2-7 TRBD1 TRBV9 ASSDTGGRGSYEQY
TRBJ1-4 - TRBV19 ASQQGTHNEKLF
TRBJ2-3 TRBD1 TRBV5-5 ASSPVGQVYTDTQY
TRBJ2-7 - TRBV5-6 ASSFDRSGRNYEQY
TRBJ1-1 TRBD1 TRBV7-9 ASSRRQGTSNTEAF
TRBJ2-2 - TRBV5-5 ASSSEVTGELF
TRBJ1-3 - TRBV9 ASSVDTFKSSGNTIY
TRBJ2-7 - TRBV29-1 SVERGGTGYEQY
TRBJ2-5 - TRBV5-8 ASSLNRMQETQY
TRBJ2-1 - TRBV10-1 ASSEFELYNEQF
TRBJ2-6 - TRBV18 ASSPPEGVPGANVLT
TRBJ1-4 TRBD1 TRBV19 ASPQPGQTGKLF
TRBJ2-7 TRBD2 TRBV4-2 ASSQAYSGGDEQY
TRBJ2-2 TRBD1 TRBV7-3 ASSSGGNTGELF
TRBJ1-4 - TRBV2 ASSEGLDEKLF
TRBJ2-2 - TRBV18 ASSPLPGELF
TRBJ2-4 - TRBV7-9 ASSLRMGAANIQY
TRBJ2-7 - TRBV7-9 ASTTTTGIGEQY
TRBJ1-1 - TRBV12-5 ASGHGQNTEAF
TRBJ1-4 - TRBV5-1 ASSLLQGSNEKLF
TRBJ2-3 - TRBV27 ASSLFPDSTSTDTQY
TRBJ2-5 - TRBV5-5 ASSFTVEGGRLETQY
TRBJ1-1 - TRBV18 ASSQEGNTEAF
TRBJ1-1 - TRBV5-4 ASSLTWDGTEAF
TRBJ1-4 - TRBV27 ASSPGWGTTNEKLF
TRBJ2-1 TRBD2 TRBV6-1 ASSALAGGYNEQF
TRBJ2-1 - TRBV11-2 ASSLEGPGPNSYNEQF
TRBJ1-3 - TRBV5-1 ASSLEHGGSGNTIY
TRBJ1-1 - TRBV19 ASSGEGQPNTEAF
TRBJ2-3 TRBD1 TRBV5-6 ASSSDRGADTQY
TRBJ2-3 TRBD2 TRBV4-3 ASSQDWGGADTQY
TRBJ2-5 - TRBV19 ASSSPKLGGETQY
TRBJ2-7 - TRBV14 ASSHSYEQY
TRBJ1-1 - TRBV18 ASSPGGMNTEAF